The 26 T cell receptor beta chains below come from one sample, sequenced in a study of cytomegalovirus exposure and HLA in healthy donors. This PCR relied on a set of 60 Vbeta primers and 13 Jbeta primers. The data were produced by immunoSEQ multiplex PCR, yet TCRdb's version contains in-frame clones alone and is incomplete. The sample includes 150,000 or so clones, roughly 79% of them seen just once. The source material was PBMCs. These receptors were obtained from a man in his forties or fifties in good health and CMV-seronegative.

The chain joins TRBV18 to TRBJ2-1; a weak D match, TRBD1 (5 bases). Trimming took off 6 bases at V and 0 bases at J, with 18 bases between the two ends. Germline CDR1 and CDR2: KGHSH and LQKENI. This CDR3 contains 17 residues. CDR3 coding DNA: TGTGCCAGCTCCCCCAAAAAGGACACGAGCTCCTACAATGAGCAGTTCTTC. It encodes CASSPKKDTSSYNEQFF. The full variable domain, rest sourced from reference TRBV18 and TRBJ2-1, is NAGVMQNPRHLVRRRGQEARLRCSPMKGHSHVYWYRQLPEEGLKFMVYLQKENIIDESGMPKERFSAEFPKEGPSILRIQQVVRGDSAAYFCASSPKKDTSSYNEQFFGPGTRLTVL.

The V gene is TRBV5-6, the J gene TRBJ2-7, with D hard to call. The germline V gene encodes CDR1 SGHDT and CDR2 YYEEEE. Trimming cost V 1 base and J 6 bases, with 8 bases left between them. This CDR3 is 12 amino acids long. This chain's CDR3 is CASSLLHGEQYF. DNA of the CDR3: TGTGCCAGCAGCTTGCTCCACGGCGAGCAGTACTTC.

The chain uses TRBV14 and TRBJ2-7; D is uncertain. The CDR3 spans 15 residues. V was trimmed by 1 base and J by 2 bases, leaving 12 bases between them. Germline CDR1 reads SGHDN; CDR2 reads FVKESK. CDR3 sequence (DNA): TGTGCCAGCAGCCAAGTTTATGGGCCAGCCTACGAGCAGTACTTC. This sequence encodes CASSQVYGPAYEQYF.

CDR3 amino acids: CASSLDSVSYEQYF. The CDR3 DNA follows: TGCGCCAGCAGCTTAGACAGCGTATCCTACGAGCAGTACTTC. The chain carries TRBV5-1 and TRBJ2-7; D is possibly TRBD1 (5 bases). This CDR3 is 14 amino acids long. V gave up 2 bases and J gave up 1 base, with 10 bases separating them. CDR1 is SGHRS and CDR2 is YFSETQ in the germline V gene.

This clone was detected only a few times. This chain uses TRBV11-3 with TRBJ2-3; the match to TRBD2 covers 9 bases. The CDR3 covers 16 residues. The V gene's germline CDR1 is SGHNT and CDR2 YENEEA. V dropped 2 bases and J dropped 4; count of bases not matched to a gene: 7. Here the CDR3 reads CASSLRAGGGADTQYF. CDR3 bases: TGTGCCAGCAGCTTACGGGCGGGAGGGGGTGCAGATACGCAGTATTTT.

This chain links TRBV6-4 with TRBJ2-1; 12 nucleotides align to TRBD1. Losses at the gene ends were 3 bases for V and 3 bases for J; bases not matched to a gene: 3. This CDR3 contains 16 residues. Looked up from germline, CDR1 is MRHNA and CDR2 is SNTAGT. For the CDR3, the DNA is TGTGCCAGCAGTGATGGGACAGGGGGCGACTACAATGAGCAGTTCTTC. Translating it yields CASSDGTGGDYNEQFF.

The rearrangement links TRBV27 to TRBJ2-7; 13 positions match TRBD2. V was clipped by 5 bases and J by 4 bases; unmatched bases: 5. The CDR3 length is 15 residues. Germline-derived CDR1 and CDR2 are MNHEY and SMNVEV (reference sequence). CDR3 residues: CASSPTSGRLYEQYF. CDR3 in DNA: TGTGCCAGCAGTCCGACTAGCGGGAGGTTATACGAGCAGTACTTC.

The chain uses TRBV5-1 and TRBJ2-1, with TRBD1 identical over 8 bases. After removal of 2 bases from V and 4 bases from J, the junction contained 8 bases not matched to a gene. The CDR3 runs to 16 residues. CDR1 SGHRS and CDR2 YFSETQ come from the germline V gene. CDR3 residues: CASSLPRDRLYNEQFF. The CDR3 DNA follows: TGCGCCAGCAGCTTACCCCGGGACAGGTTATACAATGAGCAGTTCTTC.

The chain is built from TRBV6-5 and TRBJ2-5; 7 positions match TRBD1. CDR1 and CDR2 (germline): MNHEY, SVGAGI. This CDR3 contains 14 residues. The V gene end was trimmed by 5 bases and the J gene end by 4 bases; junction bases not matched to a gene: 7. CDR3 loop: CASSRPGQPETQYF. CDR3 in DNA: TGTGCCAGCAGTAGACCGGGACAGCCAGAGACCCAGTACTTC.

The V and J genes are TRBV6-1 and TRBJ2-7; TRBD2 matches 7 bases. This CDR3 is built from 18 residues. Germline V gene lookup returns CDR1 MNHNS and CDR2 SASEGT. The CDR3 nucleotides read TGTGCCAGCGGTGAAGGACTAGTGGACTCCCCATTCTCCTACGAGCAGTACGTC. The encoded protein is CASGEGLVDSPFSYEQYV.

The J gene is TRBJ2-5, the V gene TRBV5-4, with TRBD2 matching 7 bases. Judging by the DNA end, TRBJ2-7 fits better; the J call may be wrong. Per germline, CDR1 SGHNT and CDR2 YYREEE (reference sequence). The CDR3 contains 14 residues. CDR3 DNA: TGTGCCAGCAGCTTAGGGAGGGGCCCCTACGAGCAGTACTTC. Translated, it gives CASSLGRGPYEQYF.

The CDR3 DNA reads as TGTGCCTGGAGTCCCCAGGGTGAAAAACTGTTTTTT. Translation gives CAWSPQGEKLFF. The chain employs TRBV30 and TRBJ1-4, with D maybe TRBD1 (5 bases). This CDR3 spans 12 amino acids. Germline V gives CDR1 GTSNPN, CDR2 SVGIG (reference sequence). The V end was cut by 2 bases, the J end by 7 bases, with 8 bases between. Filled out from reference TRBV30 and TRBJ1-4, the complete variable domain reads SQTIHQWPATLVQPVGSPLSLECTVEGTSNPNLYWYRQAAGRGLQLLFYSVGIGQISSEVPQNLSASRPQDRQFILSSKKLLLSDSGFYLCAWSPQGEKLFFGSGTQLSVL.

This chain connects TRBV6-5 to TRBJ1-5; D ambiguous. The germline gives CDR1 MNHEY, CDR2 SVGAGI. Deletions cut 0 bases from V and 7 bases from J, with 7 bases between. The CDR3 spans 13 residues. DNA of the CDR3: TGTGCCAGCAGTTACTCGAGCGGGCAGCCCCAGCATTTT. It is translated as CASSYSSGQPQHF.

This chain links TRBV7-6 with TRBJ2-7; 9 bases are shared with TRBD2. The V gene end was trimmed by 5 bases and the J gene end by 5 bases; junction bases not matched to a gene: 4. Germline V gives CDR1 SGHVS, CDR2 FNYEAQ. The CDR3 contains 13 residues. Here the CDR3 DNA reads TGTGCCAGCAGCGCGGGGGGGGGCCACGAGCAGTACTTC. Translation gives CASSAGGGHEQYF. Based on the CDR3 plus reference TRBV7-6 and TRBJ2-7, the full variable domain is GAGVSQSPRYKVTKRGQDVALRCDPISGHVSLYWYRQALGQGPEFLTYFNYEAQQDKSGLPNDRFSAERPEGSISTLTIQRTEQRDSAMYRCASSAGGGHEQYFGPGTRLTVT.

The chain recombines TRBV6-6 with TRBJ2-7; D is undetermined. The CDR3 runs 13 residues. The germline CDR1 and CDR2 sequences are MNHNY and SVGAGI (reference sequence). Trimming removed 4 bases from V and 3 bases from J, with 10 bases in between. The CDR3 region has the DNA TGTGCCAGCAGTTTGGGCGAATTCTACGAGCAGTACTTC. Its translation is CASSLGEFYEQYF.

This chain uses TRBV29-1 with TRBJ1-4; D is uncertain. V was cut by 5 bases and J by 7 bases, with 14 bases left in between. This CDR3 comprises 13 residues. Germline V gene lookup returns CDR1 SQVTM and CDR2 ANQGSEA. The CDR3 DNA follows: TGCAGCGTTCTCCGAGGGATTGGTGAAAAACTGTTTTTT. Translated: CSVLRGIGEKLFF. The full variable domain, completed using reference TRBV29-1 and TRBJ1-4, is SAVISQKPSRDICQRGTSLTIQCQVDSQVTMMFWYRQQPGQSLTLIATANQGSEATYESGFVIDKFPISRPNLTFSTLTVSNMSPEDSSIYLCSVLRGIGEKLFFGSGTQLSVL.

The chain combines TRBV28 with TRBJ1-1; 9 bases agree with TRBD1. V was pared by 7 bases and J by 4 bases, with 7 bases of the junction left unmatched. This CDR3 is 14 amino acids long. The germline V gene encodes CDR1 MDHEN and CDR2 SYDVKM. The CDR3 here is CASTRDRGGTEAFF. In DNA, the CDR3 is TGTGCCAGCACCCGCGACAGGGGGGGCACTGAAGCTTTCTTT.

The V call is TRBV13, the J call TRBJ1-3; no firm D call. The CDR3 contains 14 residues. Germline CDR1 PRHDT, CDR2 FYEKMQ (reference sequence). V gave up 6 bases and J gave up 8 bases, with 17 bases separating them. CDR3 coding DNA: TGTGCCAGCAGACCTACCGGGAGGTCGGACACCATATATTTT. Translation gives CASRPTGRSDTIYF. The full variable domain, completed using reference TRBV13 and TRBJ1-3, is AAGVIQSPRHLIKEKRETATLKCYPIPRHDTVYWYQQGPGQDPQFLISFYEKMQSDKGSIPDRFSAQQFSDYHSELNMSSLELGDSALYFCASRPTGRSDTIYFGEGSWLTVV.

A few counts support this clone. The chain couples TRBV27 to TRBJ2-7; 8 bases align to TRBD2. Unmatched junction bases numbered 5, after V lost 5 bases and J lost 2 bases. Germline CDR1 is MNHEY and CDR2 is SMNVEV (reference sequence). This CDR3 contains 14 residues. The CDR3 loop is CASSTSGFTYEQYV. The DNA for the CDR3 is TGTGCCAGCAGTACTAGCGGATTCACCTACGAGCAGTACGTC.

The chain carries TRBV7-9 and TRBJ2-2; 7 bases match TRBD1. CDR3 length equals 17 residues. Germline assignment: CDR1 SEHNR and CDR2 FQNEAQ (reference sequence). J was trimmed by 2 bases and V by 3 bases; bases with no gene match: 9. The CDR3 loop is CASSLAGGSLNTGELFF. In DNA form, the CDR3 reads TGTGCCAGCAGCTTGGCAGGGGGTTCCCTCAACACCGGGGAGCTGTTTTTT.

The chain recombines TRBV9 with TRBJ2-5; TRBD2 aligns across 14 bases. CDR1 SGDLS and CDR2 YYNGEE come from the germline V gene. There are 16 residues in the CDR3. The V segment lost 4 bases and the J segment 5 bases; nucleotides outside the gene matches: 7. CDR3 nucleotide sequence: TGTGCCAGCAGCTCCACCGGGACTAGCGGGAGTGAGACCCAGTACTTC. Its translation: CASSSTGTSGSETQYF.

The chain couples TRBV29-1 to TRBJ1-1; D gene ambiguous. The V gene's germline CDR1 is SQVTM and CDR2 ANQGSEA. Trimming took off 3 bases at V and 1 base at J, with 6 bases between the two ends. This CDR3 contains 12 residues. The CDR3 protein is CSVDSTNTEAFF. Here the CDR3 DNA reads TGCAGCGTTGACAGTACGAACACTGAAGCTTTCTTT.

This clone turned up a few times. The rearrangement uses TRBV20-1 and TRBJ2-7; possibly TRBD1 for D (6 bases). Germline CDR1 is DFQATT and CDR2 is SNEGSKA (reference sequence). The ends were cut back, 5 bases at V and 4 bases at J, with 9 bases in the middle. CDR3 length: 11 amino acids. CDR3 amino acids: CSAPGVYEQYF. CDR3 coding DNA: TGCAGTGCTCCAGGGGTATACGAGCAGTACTTC.

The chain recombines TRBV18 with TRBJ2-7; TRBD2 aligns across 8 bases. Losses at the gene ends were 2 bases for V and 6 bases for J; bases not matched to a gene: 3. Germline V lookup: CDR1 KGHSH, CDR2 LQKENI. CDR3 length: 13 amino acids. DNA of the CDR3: TGTGCCAGCTCACCAGGACTAGCTGCCGAGCAGTACGTC. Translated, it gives CASSPGLAAEQYV.

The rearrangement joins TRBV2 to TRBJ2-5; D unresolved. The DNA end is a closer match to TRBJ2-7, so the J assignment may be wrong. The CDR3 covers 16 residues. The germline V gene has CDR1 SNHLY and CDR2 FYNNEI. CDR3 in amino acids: CASSARVMIDDYEQYF. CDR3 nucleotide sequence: TGTGCCAGCAGTGCTCGGGTGATGATTGATGACTACGAGCAGTACTTC.

The CDR3 region has the DNA TGTGCCAGCAGTTCAGGGGGCTTCTTGGTGGCAGAGACCCAGTACTTC. This codes for CASSSGGFLVAETQYF. The chain has TRBV2 and TRBJ2-5; 8 bases are shared with TRBD1. The CDR3 is 16 residues long. Germline lookup yields CDR1 SNHLY and CDR2 FYNNEI. The V and J ends lost 5 bases and 4 bases, in that order; junction bases with no gene match: 12. Complete variable domain (other parts from reference TRBV2 and TRBJ2-5): EPEVTQTPSHQVTQMGQEVILRCVPISNHLYFYWYRQILGQKVEFLVSFYNNEISEKSEIFDDQFSVERPDGSNFTLKIRSTKLEDSAMYFCASSSGGFLVAETQYFGPGTRLLVL.